These T cell receptor beta chains were read from a single sample in a study of T cell responses to AZD1222 COVID-19 vaccine. Profiling relied on immunoSEQ multiplex PCR, and the TCRdb table lists in-frame clones only, not all of them. The data hold about 180,000 clones, with around nine tenths observed a single time. Sequenced material: peripheral blood, taken on day 0 of AZD1222 vaccination. These TCRs come from an adult in good health. Both conserved end residues are part of each CDR3. The D gene is left open where the match is weak. Expanded clones get a size class; other rows say once, few or many, or leave the size out.

D,size,V,J,DNA,CDR3
-,-,TRBV28,TRBJ2-7,TGTGCCAGCAGTTATAGTGCGGGACGGGTAAGATTAGCGGCCGTGTTC,CASSYSAGRVRLAAVF
TRBD1,-,TRBV3-1/TRBV3-2,TRBJ2-2,TGTGCCAGCAGCCAAGTTGGGACAGGGGCCGGGGAGCTGTTTTTT,CASSQVGTGAGELFF
-,-,TRBV10-3,TRBJ1-1,TGTGCCATCAGTGACCCTAACAAGAACACTGAAGCTTTCTTT,CAISDPNKNTEAFF
TRBD2,-,TRBV20-1,TRBJ2-7,TGCAGTGCCCCAGCGGGGTACGAGCAGTACTTC,CSAPAGYEQYF
TRBD1,-,TRBV28,TRBJ1-1,TGTGCCAGCAGTTTATGGGACAGAGGACAGCCAGGGGGGGAGAAGAGCTTGAACACTGAAGCTTTCTTT,CASSLWDRGQPGGEKSLNTEAFF
-,-,TRBV13,TRBJ1-2,TGTGCCAGCAGCTTAGGCAGGGTGGAAGGCTACACCTTC,CASSLGRVEGYTF
TRBD1,-,TRBV28,TRBJ1-5,TGTGCCACCTATACCGGGACAGCCAATCAGCCCCAGCATTTT,CATYTGTANQPQHF
-,-,TRBV11-3,TRBJ2-2,TGTGCCAGCAGCTTAGGAAACGGCCTGCCGAACACCGGGGAGCTGTTTTTT,CASSLGNGLPNTGELFF
-,-,TRBV7-3,TRBJ1-1,TGTGCCAGCAGCCCGGACGGCCTGAACACTGAAGCTTTCTTT,CASSPDGLNTEAFF
-,-,TRBV27,TRBJ2-2,TGTGCCAGCAGTTCGGGTCTCATTGTTGGCACCGGGGAGCTGTTTTTT,CASSSGLIVGTGELFF
TRBD1,-,TRBV14,TRBJ1-4,TGTGCCAGCAGCCAAGGTGGACAGGCGGCTAATGAAAAACTGTTTTTT,CASSQGGQAANEKLFF
-,-,TRBV5-1,TRBJ1-2,TGCGCCAGCAGCATGGACAGAGCTAACTATGGCTACACCTTC,CASSMDRANYGYTF
-,-,TRBV4-3,TRBJ2-7,TGCGCCAGCAGCCAAGAACGGCGAGTAGGCCTCTCCTACGAGCAGTACTTC,CASSQERRVGLSYEQYF
-,-,TRBV4-3,TRBJ2-6,TGCGCCAGCAGCCAAGTGGGCTCTGGGGCCAACGTCCTGACTTTC,CASSQVGSGANVLTF
TRBD1,-,TRBV19,TRBJ2-7,TGTGCCAGTAGTAGGGGGACAGGGGGCGACGAGCAGTACTTC,CASSRGTGGDEQYF
-,-,TRBV25-1,TRBJ2-4,TGTGCCAGCAGTCCCCCAGGGGAATGGGGAAACATTCAGTACTTC,CASSPPGEWGNIQYF
TRBD2,-,TRBV4-3,TRBJ2-3,TGCGCCAGCAGCCAAGACCACGGCAGTCTAGCGGGGAGTAGCACAGATACGCAGTATTTT,CASSQDHGSLAGSSTDTQYF
TRBD1,-,TRBV19,TRBJ2-7,TGTGCCAGTAGTACCGCCTCAGGGGGCTACGAGCAGTACTTC,CASSTASGGYEQYF
-,-,TRBV29-1,TRBJ2-1,TGCAGCGTTCCGGTAGCGGTGGGCAATGAGCAGTTCTTC,CSVPVAVGNEQFF
-,-,TRBV4-1,TRBJ1-2,TGCGCCAGCAGCCAAGATCGGGGGGAGAACTATGGCTACACCTTC,CASSQDRGENYGYTF
-,-,TRBV27,TRBJ1-5,TGTGCCAGCAGTTACAGAGGCCAGCCCCAGCATTTT,CASSYRGQPQHF
-,-,TRBV5-5,TRBJ1-2,TGTGCCAGCAGCTTGGACAGGGCTAGGGACTATGGCTACACCTTC,CASSLDRARDYGYTF
TRBD1,-,TRBV29-1,TRBJ1-1,TGCAGCGTTGGACAGGGGACTGTCACTGAAGCTTTCTTT,CSVGQGTVTEAFF
-,-,TRBV9,TRBJ2-1,TGTGCCAGCACCCCCTGGGACCGGGGGACTTACAATGAGCAGTTCTTC,CASTPWDRGTYNEQFF
TRBD1,once,TRBV30,TRBJ1-2,TGTGCCTGGAGTGAACAGGGGTACTATGGCTACACCTTC,CAWSEQGYYGYTF
-,-,TRBV24-1,TRBJ1-2,TGTGCCACCAGTGATTTTACCGGGGTCGGCTACACCTTC,CATSDFTGVGYTF
TRBD1,-,TRBV6-5,TRBJ1-2,TGTGCCAGCAGTTACTCCAGGGGGCTTGTGGGCTACACCTTC,CASSYSRGLVGYTF
TRBD1,-,TRBV6-2/TRBV6-3,TRBJ2-7,TGTGCCAGCCGCCGCACAGGGGGCGATTACGAGCAGTACTTC,CASRRTGGDYEQYF
-,-,TRBV27,TRBJ1-3,TGTGCCAGCAAGGGAGACAGCTCTGGAAACACCATATATTTT,CASKGDSSGNTIYF
-,once,TRBV3-1/TRBV3-2,TRBJ1-1,TGTGCCAGCAGCCAAGTCGAGGGCGAAGCTTTCTTT,CASSQVEGEAFF
-,-,TRBV9,TRBJ1-4,TGTGCCAGCAGCCCCACTGGGGCGGCAGAAAAACTGTTTTTT,CASSPTGAAEKLFF
-,-,TRBV6-6,TRBJ2-1,TGTGCCAGCAGTCACTCACGCGAGCAGTTCTTC,CASSHSREQFF
TRBD2,-,TRBV19,TRBJ2-1,TGTGCCAGTAGTGGGGCTAGCGGGATCTACAATGAGCAGTTCTTC,CASSGASGIYNEQFF
-,-,TRBV5-6,TRBJ1-2,TGTGCCAGCAGCTTGGCGGACTATGGCTACACCTTC,CASSLADYGYTF
-,once,TRBV28,TRBJ1-2,TGTGCCAGCAACCCGGGGGGTCGATATGGCTACACCTTC,CASNPGGRYGYTF
TRBD2,once,TRBV7-9,TRBJ2-6,TGTGCCAGCAGCTTCTCACTAGCGCCGACTGGGGCCAACGTCCTGACTTTC,CASSFSLAPTGANVLTF
TRBD2,-,TRBV5-8,TRBJ2-1,TGTGCCAGCAGCTGGGGTAGCGGGATGGGTGAGCAGTTCTTC,CASSWGSGMGEQFF
TRBD1,-,TRBV19,TRBJ1-6,TGTGCCAGTACCTTGACAGGGGGCGGATCACCCCTCCACTTT,CASTLTGGGSPLHF
-,-,TRBV11-2,TRBJ2-1,TGTGCCAGCACTCCTAACCCCTACAATGAGCAGTTCTTC,CASTPNPYNEQFF
-,-,TRBV7-2,TRBJ1-2,TGTGCCAGCTTCCCGGGGGGGCAATTTGGCTATGGCTACACCTTC,CASFPGGQFGYGYTF
-,-,TRBV9,TRBJ2-1,TGTGCCAGCAGCCGCGGCGTCAATGAGCAGTTCTTC,CASSRGVNEQFF
TRBD1,-,TRBV10-2,TRBJ1-1,TGCGCCAGCAGTGGGAATTTACAGGGGGCCGGGACTGAAGCTTTCTTT,CASSGNLQGAGTEAFF